This is a list of T cell receptor beta chains from one sample in a study of response to subunit inactivated influenza vaccine. Each CDR3 protein is one row after TCRdb ran MiXCR on the RT-PCR reads. The sample has about 540,000 distinct CDR3 sequences; approximately 20% are singletons. This sample was shared with a second study, whose subject was T cells expressing NK-cell markers.

Sequenced material: CD4+ T cells sorted from PBMCs, taken roughly 12 days after vaccination. The source of these receptors is a man aged 45-65 years who received an inactivated influenza vaccine. The CDR3 runs from the conserved cysteine through the conserved F or W.

j_gene: TRBJ2-5
v_gene: TRBV30
CDR3aa: CAWSDTLGQGAETQYF

j_gene: TRBJ2-1
v_gene: TRBV20-1
CDR3aa: CTAGDNEQFF

j_gene: TRBJ2-5
v_gene: TRBV6-5
CDR3aa: CASSYSSGRATDGTQYF

j_gene: TRBJ2-2
v_gene: TRBV12-3/TRBV12-4
CDR3aa: CASRGAGRSTGELFF

j_gene: TRBJ2-7
v_gene: TRBV7-3
CDR3aa: CASSPSPGDEQYF

j_gene: TRBJ1-5
v_gene: TRBV20-1
CDR3aa: CSAARPGHFSNQPQHF

j_gene: TRBJ2-7
v_gene: TRBV18
CDR3aa: CASSPRNEQYF

j_gene: TRBJ1-5
v_gene: TRBV9
CDR3aa: CASSVGTLSNQPQHF

j_gene: TRBJ1-6
v_gene: TRBV4-2
CDR3aa: CASSQETGNSPLHF

j_gene: TRBJ2-3
v_gene: TRBV5-1
CDR3aa: CASSRDFPSTDTQYF

j_gene: TRBJ2-1
v_gene: TRBV5-1
CDR3aa: CASGPGTGTNEQFF

j_gene: TRBJ2-2
v_gene: TRBV7-2
CDR3aa: CASAGSMGTGELFF

j_gene: TRBJ2-1
v_gene: TRBV30
CDR3aa: CAWQRGTYNEQFF

j_gene: TRBJ1-2
v_gene: TRBV29-1
CDR3aa: CSVQRWSDYGYTF

j_gene: TRBJ2-2
v_gene: TRBV10-3
CDR3aa: CAISELTSNVGELFF

j_gene: TRBJ2-2
v_gene: TRBV5-5
CDR3aa: CASSEDGSNTGELFF